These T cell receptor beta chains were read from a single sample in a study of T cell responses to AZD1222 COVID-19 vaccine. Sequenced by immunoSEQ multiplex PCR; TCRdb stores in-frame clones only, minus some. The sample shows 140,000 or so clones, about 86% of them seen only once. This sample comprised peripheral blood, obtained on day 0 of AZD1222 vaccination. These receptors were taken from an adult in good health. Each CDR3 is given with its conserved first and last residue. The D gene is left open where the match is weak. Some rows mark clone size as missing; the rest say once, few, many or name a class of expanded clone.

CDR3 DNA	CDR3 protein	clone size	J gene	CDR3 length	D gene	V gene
TGTGCCAGCAGTTACTCCGCGACTGAAGCTTTCTTT	CASSYSATEAFF	-	TRBJ1-1	12	-	TRBV6-2/TRBV6-3
TGTGCCAGGTCCAATTCACCCCTCCACTTT	CARSNSPLHF	-	TRBJ1-6	10	-	TRBV28
TGTGCCAGCAGCGTAGTTGCCCGGGGAGGCTACACCTTC	CASSVVARGGYTF	-	TRBJ1-2	13	-	TRBV9
TGTGCCAGCAGTGACGGGACTAGCACCGGGGAGCTGTTTTTT	CASSDGTSTGELFF	-	TRBJ2-2	14	TRBD2	TRBV6-4
TGCAGCGTTGGGCAGAGAAACACTGAAGCTTTCTTT	CSVGQRNTEAFF	-	TRBJ1-1	12	-	TRBV29-1
TGCGCCAGCAGCCTGGGACTAGCGGGTTACAATGAGCAGTTCTTC	CASSLGLAGYNEQFF	-	TRBJ2-1	15	TRBD2	TRBV5-1
TGTGCCAGCTCACCTCGGGCAGGGTGGTATCAGCCCCAGCATTTT	CASSPRAGWYQPQHF	-	TRBJ1-5	15	-	TRBV18
TGTGCCAGCAGCTACGGTGACAGGATCGAGCAGTACTTC	CASSYGDRIEQYF	-	TRBJ2-7	13	-	TRBV13
TGTGCCAGCTATCCCCGGGGCGCTGGCACAGATACGCAGTATTTT	CASYPRGAGTDTQYF	-	TRBJ2-3	15	-	TRBV7-9
TGTGCCAGCACCCCACTAACGGGACTAGCGGGAGCCCATGAGCAGTTCTTC	CASTPLTGLAGAHEQFF	-	TRBJ2-1	17	TRBD2	TRBV28
TGCGCCAGCAGCACGGGAGGGTCTTCGGCAGATACGCAGTATTTT	CASSTGGSSADTQYF	-	TRBJ2-3	15	TRBD2	TRBV5-1
TGTGCCAGCAGCGGCAAGGGAAGCAATGAGCAGTTCTTC	CASSGKGSNEQFF	-	TRBJ2-1	13	-	TRBV11-2
TGTGCCAGTAGTATGGACCGCTCCTCCTACAATGAGCAGTTCTTC	CASSMDRSSYNEQFF	-	TRBJ2-1	15	-	TRBV19
TGTGCCAGCAGCCGAACGGCGGGACAGGACTACGAGCAGTACTTC	CASSRTAGQDYEQYF	-	TRBJ2-7	15	TRBD1	TRBV6-2/TRBV6-3
TGTGCCAGCAGTGAATTTCGCGGTTACTCCTACGAGCAGTACTTC	CASSEFRGYSYEQYF	-	TRBJ2-7	15	-	TRBV25-1
TGTGCCAGCAGCGTAGCATCCCCGAATGAGCAGTTCTTC	CASSVASPNEQFF	few	TRBJ2-1	13	-	TRBV9
TGTGCCAGCACCTTGAGTAGAATAAACACCGGGGAGCTGTTTTTT	CASTLSRINTGELFF	once	TRBJ2-2	15	-	TRBV6-5
TGTGCAAGTCGCTTAGAAAGACTAGCGGGGACGGGGCAAGAGACCCAGTACTTC	CASRLERLAGTGQETQYF	-	TRBJ2-5	18	-	TRBV12-2
TGTGCCAGCAGTTTACTAGGGGGCACTGAAGCTTTCTTT	CASSLLGGTEAFF	-	TRBJ1-1	13	-	TRBV27
TGTGCCAGCACGACAGTGACCAGCTACGAGCAGTACTTC	CASTTVTSYEQYF	-	TRBJ2-7	13	-	TRBV12-3/TRBV12-4
TGTGCCAGCAGCTTAGGTGGTAGCGTGAAGACCCAGTACTTC	CASSLGGSVKTQYF	-	TRBJ2-5	14	-	TRBV7-2
TGTGCCAGCTCACCGATGAACAGGGGGGGTGAAAAACTGTTTTTT	CASSPMNRGGEKLFF	-	TRBJ1-4	15	TRBD1	TRBV18
TGCGCCAGCAGCCAAGAAGAGAATTCACCCCTCCACTTT	CASSQEENSPLHF	-	TRBJ1-6	13	-	TRBV4-3
TGTGCCAGCAGTTCCCGATCGGAGACGGGAATCGATGAGCAGTTCTTC	CASSSRSETGIDEQFF	-	TRBJ2-1	16	-	TRBV6-5
TGTGCCAGCAGCTTGGTCGGGGGTAGGGGACAAGAGACCCAGTACTTC	CASSLVGGRGQETQYF	-	TRBJ2-5	16	-	TRBV5-4
TGTGCCAGCAGTTCACTAGCGGGAAGGTGCTACTTC	CASSSLAGRCYF	-	TRBJ2-7	12	TRBD2	TRBV27
TGTGCCAGCAGCCTCGGGACAGGGGGCCGAACTAATGAAAAACTGTTTTTT	CASSLGTGGRTNEKLFF	-	TRBJ1-4	17	TRBD1	TRBV7-6
TGTGCCAGCAGCCAAGATCCGGGAGGGCAAGAGACCCAGTACTTC	CASSQDPGGQETQYF	-	TRBJ2-5	15	TRBD2	TRBV4-2
TGTGCCAGCAGCGTAGGTGGGACAGGCAACAATGAGCAGTTCTTC	CASSVGGTGNNEQFF	-	TRBJ2-1	15	TRBD1	TRBV9
TGTGCCAGCAGCGGACGGACAGGGCGGACCACTGAAGCTTTCTTT	CASSGRTGRTTEAFF	few	TRBJ1-1	15	TRBD1	TRBV9
TGTGCCAGCAGCGGACCCGGGACTAGCGGATACGAGCAGTACTTC	CASSGPGTSGYEQYF	-	TRBJ2-7	15	TRBD2	TRBV7-6
TGTGCCAGCAGTTGGGGGAGCTCTGGAAACACCATATATTTT	CASSWGSSGNTIYF	few	TRBJ1-3	14	-	TRBV28
TGTGCCAGCTCACCCAGGGGAGGGGATACGCAGTATTTT	CASSPRGGDTQYF	-	TRBJ2-3	13	-	TRBV18
TGTGCCAGCTCACCCTCATTGGGGGCAGATACGCAGTATTTT	CASSPSLGADTQYF	-	TRBJ2-3	14	-	TRBV18
TGTGCCAGCAGCCCTCAGAACACCGGGGAGCTGTTTTTT	CASSPQNTGELFF	-	TRBJ2-2	13	-	TRBV7-7
TGTGCCTGGAGCGACGGGGGGTGGCGGGGCTACACCTTC	CAWSDGGWRGYTF	-	TRBJ1-2	13	-	TRBV30
TGTGCCAGCAGCCTTAGTACAGGGAATGGCTACACCTTC	CASSLSTGNGYTF	once	TRBJ1-2	13	-	TRBV2
TGTGCCTGGAGTCAGGGGGCGGCTGGAAACACCATATATTTT	CAWSQGAAGNTIYF	-	TRBJ1-3	14	TRBD1	TRBV30
TGTGCCAGCAGTCGGGAAGACGGAGAGACCCAGTACTTC	CASSREDGETQYF	-	TRBJ2-5	13	-	TRBV6-4
TGTGCCAGCAGCTCCAGCCCAGAGAACACTGAAGCTTTCTTT	CASSSSPENTEAFF	-	TRBJ1-1	14	-	TRBV7-9
TGTGCCAGCAGCTTACTGGCGGTCGGGGAGCTGTTTTTT	CASSLLAVGELFF	few	TRBJ2-2	13	-	TRBV7-2
TGTGCCAGCAGTTTACGCGGGCAGCCAATTTCTGGAAACACCATATATTTT	CASSLRGQPISGNTIYF	-	TRBJ1-3	17	-	TRBV28
TGTGCCAGCAGCTTCTCCGGGACTAGAGATTCACCCCTCCACTTT	CASSFSGTRDSPLHF	-	TRBJ1-6	15	-	TRBV7-9
TGTGCCAGTAGGATAGGACAGACAGGGGCCAATCAGCCCCAGCATTTT	CASRIGQTGANQPQHF	-	TRBJ1-5	16	TRBD1	TRBV19
TGTGCCAGCAGACAACAGGGCAACGGAAACACCATATATTTT	CASRQQGNGNTIYF	-	TRBJ1-3	14	-	TRBV6-5
TGTGCCAGCAGCGTGGGGAGTTTACAGGGCTACAATGAGCAGTTCTTC	CASSVGSLQGYNEQFF	once	TRBJ2-1	16	-	TRBV9
TGTGCCAGCAGGGCGGGACAGGGGGCGCACACTGAAGCTTTCTTT	CASRAGQGAHTEAFF	-	TRBJ1-1	15	TRBD1	TRBV28
TGTGCCAGCTCCCCCTCTGGTAATACCTACGAGCAGTACTTC	CASSPSGNTYEQYF	-	TRBJ2-7	14	-	TRBV6-5
TGTGCCAGCAGCCATGAGGGGTCGGGACTAGCCAAAAACATTCAGTACTTC	CASSHEGSGLAKNIQYF	-	TRBJ2-4	17	-	TRBV3-1/TRBV3-2
TGTGCCAGTAGTTCCGGGGCTCCCGCAGGGGAGCTGTTTTTT	CASSSGAPAGELFF	-	TRBJ2-2	14	-	TRBV19